This T cell receptor beta chain is drawn from a study of identifying expanded T cells in peripheral blood. Overall study results and limits: Differentially abundant clones: about 1.2 between replicates, 15 to 17 at roughly 2 weeks, less than 20 at four. Variance in clone template counts between approximately 2-week samples significantly increased with total template count across all healthy donors.

On this clone itself: The antigen remains unidentified.

The CDR3 is 15 amino acids. Germline V gene sequence: CDR1 MNHEY, CDR2 SMNVEV (reference sequence). Unmatched junction bases numbered 12, after V lost 3 bases and J lost 8 bases. Here immunoSEQ multiplex PCR was the method, and the copy in TCRdb shows in-frame clones only, minus some. The profile shows 84,000 or so clones, approximately 89% of them singletons. During the collection period, no donor immune events like infections were recorded. Sequenced: blood. V gene TRBV27 combines with J gene TRBJ2-7; 8 bases line up with TRBD2. This sequence originates from a person aged 18-70 years in good health. CDR3 coding DNA: TGTGCCAGCAGTTTCGGACAGCTAGCGGGTTCTCAGCAGTACTTC. Its protein product is CASSFGQLAGSQQYF.